This record concerns one TCR beta chain sequence. Its target antigen remains unknown. No much larger clonotype is one base removed from it; base qualities were not supplied. Five hundred nanograms of biopsy DNA per sample were submitted for commercial TCRB immunosequencing. A two-step, amplification bias-controlled multiplex PCR was used by Adaptive Biotechnology to amplify CDR3 regions from genomic DNA. Primers covering every V and J gene segment were used in the first PCR, while barcodes and Illumina adapters were added in the second PCR. An Illumina instrument was used to sequence the CDR3 libraries. The authors' analysis ran thus. Analysis combined the vendor-provided pipelines with custom analysis of raw data in R/Bioconductor under R version 3.3.0. Clonality, which ranges from 0 to 1, was calculated as the inverse of the normalised Shannon entropy across all productive clones. The repertoire share taken up by the top 100 clones defined high-frequency clones, and only clones that passed a 95% confidence test were kept. Overlap between samples was measured with the Morisita-Horn index, while repertoire diversity was measured with the Simpson index. In TCRdb, the immuneACCESS table is reduced to in-frame sequences with V and J assigned. These tables do not hold every clone; where another copy was compared, an unresolved V gene accounts for under half, and the others remain unexplained. From that table come the V and J calls and clone size; the DNA was used to work out D and trimming. The sample yields about 62,000 clones; about 89% were counted once. The ten largest clones represent about 2.1% of the sample.

This sample's time point label indicates: neoterminal ileum biopsy at postoperative endoscopy, about 6 months after surgery. To be eligible, patients had to be adults with ileal or ileocolonic Crohn's disease and an indication for ileocolonic resection. Whole ileal mucosal biopsies were stored frozen at -80°C before DNA extraction. Genomic DNA was extracted from frozen whole biopsies using a TRizol-based method and was quantified with a NanoDrop 2000 spectrophotometer. The sample is drawn from a study of T cell repertoires in ileal Crohn's disease (dated by TCRdb to between 2018 and 2021). As for the study more broadly: The median duration of disease was roughly 8.2 years, and at the time of surgery 30% to 35% of patients were active smokers. Every patient underwent surgery because of a complication, which was stricturing disease in around 60% of cases and penetrating disease in approximately 40%. Roughly half of the patients were given postoperative therapy, with about 18 on anti-TNF agents and 10 to 12 on thiopurines. M6 samples were neoterminal ileum biopsies taken at postoperative colonoscopy. TCR repertoire analysis was performed in a few dozen Crohn's disease patients drawn from a prospective multicentre cohort. The study was conducted in parallel with a multicentre cohort that was designed to identify predictors of early endoscopic recurrence following ileocolonic resection. Endoscopic postoperative recurrence was defined by a Rutgeerts score above i0. The study sequenced 171 mucosal samples from 50 to 65 patients, taken at several locations on the surgical specimen and at postoperative endoscopy.

General conclusions and limits of the study: Postoperative endoscopy timing varied within the first year after surgery, with a median delay of roughly seven months. Compared with non-smokers, patients who were active smokers at surgery showed a significantly higher proportion of clonal expansions (roughly 24% vs 19%, p=0.02). Only a subgroup of patients, of unstated size, had their mucosal CD4 and CD8 T cells sorted and sequenced. Sorted CD8 T cells carried more high-frequency clones than CD4 T cells, suggesting mucosal expansions were mainly CD8. Endoscopic recurrence was found to be associated with higher high-frequency clone percentages at surgery, and recurrence was observed in all patients with clonality above 26.8% (18/57).

For CDR1 and CDR2, the germline V gene lists MDHEN and SYDVKM. There are 14 amino acids in the CDR3, from cysteine to phenylalanine inclusive. Only the CDR3 region is kept as DNA, spanning 42 bases read in frame from base 1. At the junction V is shortened by 7 bases and J by 1 base, with 13 bases in between. Sequenced sample: ileal tissue. The origin of this receptor is an adult with Crohn's disease. Rearrangement joined TRBV28 to TRBJ1-1, with the D gene call left open. The encoded CDR3 is CASTSSPGNTEAFF. The nucleotides read TGTGCCAGCACCTCCAGTCCGGGGAACACTGAAGCTTTCTTT. Full variable domain (CDR3 extended with the reference TRBV28 and TRBJ1-1 proteins): DVKVTQSSRYLVKRTGEKVFLECVQDMDHENMFWYRQDPGLGLRLIYFSYDVKMKEKGDIPEGYSVSREKKERFSLILESASTNQTSMYLCASTSSPGNTEAFFGQGTRLTVV.